Below, 30 T cell receptor beta chains from the same sample are listed, as sequenced in a study of control samples from healthy donors and cancer patients (dated by TCRdb to about 2020). The library came from the immunoSEQ multiplex PCR assay. Not all clones reach the TCRdb copy of this immuneACCESS table, which keeps in-frame sequences only. Checked studies attribute under half of the gap to unresolved V genes and leave the rest unexplained. This sample is represented by about 200,000 clones; roughly nine tenths of them were singletons. The ten largest clonotypes hold approximately 2% of the sample. Sample: blood. Receptors were obtained from a man aged 25-45 years in good health.

V and J are TRBV7-9 and TRBJ1-2; tentatively, D is TRBD1 (5 bases). Trimming shortened V by 2 bases and J by 8 bases, and 15 bases separated the two germline ends. Per germline, CDR1 SEHNR and CDR2 FQNEAQ (reference sequence). This CDR3 is built from 14 residues. The CDR3 DNA reads as TGTGCCAGCAGCTTAACCGGGGCGGTAGAGGGCTACACCTTC. The encoded protein is CASSLTGAVEGYTF.

This chain links TRBV7-2 with TRBJ1-6; D gene ambiguous. CDR3 length: 14 amino acids. The germline V gene has CDR1 SGHTA and CDR2 FQGNSA. Between the trimmed V and J ends, which lost 1 base and 8 bases, there was a span of 9 bases. The CDR3 coding sequence is TGTGCCAGCAGCTTAGGGGGAGGGTATTCACCCCTCCACTTT. Protein product: CASSLGGGYSPLHF.

V is TRBV2 and J is TRBJ2-3; 7 nucleotides align to TRBD2. CDR3 size: 16 residues. Germline V gene data show CDR1 as SNHLY and CDR2 as FYNNEI. Losses at the gene ends were 4 bases for V and 3 bases for J; bases not matched to a gene: 10. The DNA for the CDR3 is TGTGCCAGCAGTGTGGGGCCTAGCGGCGGGACAGATACGCAGTATTTT. It is translated as CASSVGPSGGTDTQYF.

The genes are TRBV6-5 and TRBJ1-5; no definite D call. Trimming took 6 bases from V and 4 from J, leaving 7 bases between them. CDR1 is MNHEY, CDR2 SVGAGI, per germline. CDR3 size: 12 residues. The CDR3 DNA reads as TGTGCCAGCAGCACCTGGAATCAGCCCCAGCATTTT. Its protein is CASSTWNQPQHF.

This clone was observed a single time. The chain uses TRBV7-8 and TRBJ2-3; D could derive from TRBD1 or TRBD2 (5 bases each). The germline gives CDR1 SGHVS, CDR2 FQNEAQ. Trimming took off 1 base at V and 4 bases at J, with 9 bases between the two ends. This CDR3 is built from 14 residues. The CDR3: CASSLGGAPDTQYF. The CDR3 DNA is TGTGCCAGCAGCTTAGGAGGGGCCCCAGATACGCAGTATTTT.

The V call is TRBV5-4, the J call TRBJ1-2; 7 bases fit TRBD1. Trimming removed 2 bases from V and 2 bases from J; junction bases left unmatched: 6. Germline loops: CDR1 SGHNT, CDR2 YYREEE (reference sequence). The length of the CDR3 is 15 residues. The CDR3 is CASSFYDRANYGYTF. In nucleotides, the CDR3 is TGTGCCAGCAGCTTTTATGACAGGGCGAACTATGGCTACACCTTC.

The rearrangement links TRBV20-1 to TRBJ2-7, with D possibly TRBD1 on 5 matching bases. V was shortened by 4 bases and J by 7 bases, with 11 bases between the two germline ends. CDR3 size: 11 residues. CDR1 DFQATT and CDR2 SNEGSKA come from the germline V gene (reference sequence). CDR3 sequence: CSAIRRTEQYF. CDR3 in DNA: TGCAGTGCTATCAGGCGGACAGAGCAGTACTTC.

This clone was observed a single time. CDR3 nucleotide sequence: TGTGCCAGCAGTGAAGGAGCGGGGAGCTCCTACGAGCAGTACTTC. Translation gives CASSEGAGSSYEQYF. The chain links TRBV2 to TRBJ2-7, with 7 bases identical to TRBD2. Unmatched junction bases numbered 3, after V lost 1 base and J lost 0 bases. This CDR3 region has 15 residues. The germline gives CDR1 SNHLY, CDR2 FYNNEI.

J is TRBJ2-1 and V is TRBV18; perhaps TRBD1 as D (5 bases). With 4 bases removed from V and 5 bases from J, the gap between germline ends came to 12 bases. The CDR3 extends over 14 amino acids. The germline V gene encodes CDR1 KGHSH and CDR2 LQKENI. In DNA form, the CDR3 reads TGTGCCAGCTCACACCTGGACACTAACAATGAGCAGTTCTTC. Protein product: CASSHLDTNNEQFF.

This chain connects TRBV5-6 to TRBJ1-1; possibly TRBD1 for D (6 bases). This CDR3 comprises 13 residues. CDR1 SGHDT and CDR2 YYEEEE come from the germline V gene. V lost 6 bases and J 6 bases, leaving 15 bases between the germline ends. The CDR3 DNA sequence: TGTGCCAGCATCATTGGGGGGGCAGCTGAAGCTTTCTTT. Translated: CASIIGGAAEAFF.

The V gene is TRBV3-1 (or the pseudogene TRBV3-2), the J gene TRBJ1-6; TRBD1 matches 9 bases. The CDR3 runs 15 residues. V trimming: 3 bases; J trimming: 7 bases; junction bases outside the gene matches: 4. In germline, CDR1 is LGHDT, CDR2 YNNKEL (reference sequence). The CDR3: CASSQTGGPNSPLHF. CDR3 nucleotide sequence: TGTGCCAGCAGCCAGACAGGGGGACCAAATTCACCCCTCCACTTT.

J is TRBJ1-6 and V is TRBV27, with D unclear. V gave up 6 bases and J gave up 2 bases, with 14 bases separating them. The germline CDR1 and CDR2 sequences are MNHEY and SMNVEV (reference sequence). The CDR3 contains 16 residues. The CDR3: CASSSTPGAYNSPLHF. The CDR3 DNA follows: TGTGCCAGCAGCTCAACCCCCGGGGCCTATAATTCACCCCTCCACTTT.

This clone showed up just once. V gene TRBV9 combines with J gene TRBJ1-1, with D hard to call. Germline CDR1 and CDR2: SGDLS and YYNGEE. The CDR3 covers 16 residues. The V gene lost 4 bases and the J gene lost 0 bases, with 16 bases spanning the gap. The CDR3 loop reads CASSPSYGRMNTEAFF. The CDR3 nucleotides are TGTGCCAGCAGCCCGTCCTACGGACGGATGAACACTGAAGCTTTCTTT.

The J gene is TRBJ2-1, the V gene TRBV7-9; the D gene is possibly TRBD2 (6 bases). Germline V gene lookup returns CDR1 SEHNR and CDR2 FQNEAQ (reference sequence). This CDR3 is 14 amino acids long. The V and J ends lost 4 bases and 9 bases respectively, with 16 bases between them. The CDR3 DNA reads TGTGCCAGCAGCTGGATTACGACTAGAAGTGAGCAGTTCTTC. Its translation is CASSWITTRSEQFF.

The gene calls are TRBV11-3 and TRBJ2-2; 8 positions match TRBD2. The CDR3 is 16 residues long. Per germline, CDR1 SGHNT and CDR2 YENEEA. Trimming at V came to 4 bases and at J to 5 bases, leaving 9 bases not matched to a gene. The CDR3 DNA follows: TGTGCCAGCAGCTCGTTCGGGGGGGCCGGAACCGGGGAGCTGTTTTTT. It encodes CASSSFGGAGTGELFF.

V usage is TRBV2 and J usage is TRBJ2-3, with TRBD2 matching over 8 bases. J lost 2 bases, V lost 2 bases, and 3 bases had no gene match. This CDR3 is 15 amino acids long. The germline CDR1 and CDR2 sequences are SNHLY and FYNNEI. DNA of the CDR3: TGTGCCAGCAGTGAATCAGCGGGGGTCACAGATACGCAGTATTTT. This encodes CASSESAGVTDTQYF.

The CDR3, as DNA: TGTGCCAGTCTAAGGGCAGGCGGGAACACTGAAGCTTTCTTT. This sequence encodes CASLRAGGNTEAFF. The V gene is TRBV6-5, the J gene TRBJ1-1, with unresolved D. Germline-derived CDR1 and CDR2 are MNHEY and SVGAGI. The CDR3 runs 14 residues. Trimming took 9 bases from V and 1 from J, leaving 15 bases between them.

V is TRBV3-1 (or the pseudogene TRBV3-2) and J is TRBJ1-1; possibly TRBD1 for D (6 bases). The V gene lost 6 bases and the J gene lost 1 base, with 12 bases spanning the gap. Germline loops: CDR1 LGHDT, CDR2 YNNKEL (reference sequence). CDR3 size: 14 residues. Here the CDR3 reads CASRRQASNTEAFF. The CDR3 DNA follows: TGTGCCAGCAGGCGACAGGCCTCGAACACTGAAGCTTTCTTT.

The rearrangement uses TRBV10-3 and TRBJ1-1; D gene ambiguous. V lost 6 bases and J 3 bases, leaving 5 bases between the germline ends. CDR3 length: 11 amino acids. The germline CDR1 and CDR2 sequences are ENHRY and SYGVKD. CDR3 DNA: TGTGCCATCAGGGAGGACACTGAAGCTTTCTTT. It is translated as CAIREDTEAFF.

The chain has TRBV19 and TRBJ2-3; 10 positions match TRBD2. From germline, CDR1 is LNHDA and CDR2 SQIVND (reference sequence). The V and J ends lost 3 bases and 5 bases, in that order; junction bases with no gene match: 5. The length of the CDR3 is 15 residues. This CDR3 is CASSITGTSEDTQYF. CDR3 nucleotides: TGTGCCAGTAGTATCACCGGGACTAGCGAAGATACGCAGTATTTT.

This clone is a singleton in its sample. This chain connects TRBV7-9 to TRBJ1-4; weak D call: TRBD1 (6 bases). This CDR3 is built from 15 residues. In germline, CDR1 is SEHNR, CDR2 FQNEAQ (reference sequence). V gave up 1 base and J gave up 5 bases, with 11 bases separating them. The CDR3 DNA is TGTGCCAGCAGCTTAGGAGGGACAATCAATGAAAAACTGTTTTTT. Translated: CASSLGGTINEKLFF.

The chain combines TRBV27 with TRBJ2-6, with D hard to call. V lost 7 bases to trimming and J lost 2 bases, with 18 bases between them. Germline V gene lookup returns CDR1 MNHEY and CDR2 SMNVEV (reference sequence). The length of the CDR3 is 17 residues. For the CDR3, the DNA is TGTGCCAGCACTGGTAGAGACTTCTTGGCTGGGGCCAACGTCCTGACTTTC. Protein: CASTGRDFLAGANVLTF.

The gene calls are TRBV30 and TRBJ2-7; unclear D gene. Looked up from germline, CDR1 is GTSNPN and CDR2 is SVGIG (reference sequence). Trimming stripped 2 bases from V and 6 bases from J, with 8 bases between. The CDR3 loop spans 11 amino acids. The CDR3 sequence: CAWSLGAEQYF. For the CDR3, the DNA is TGTGCCTGGAGTCTAGGTGCCGAGCAGTACTTC.

This chain connects TRBV7-2 to TRBJ1-6; no clear D gene. Germline CDR1 reads SGHTA; CDR2 reads FQGNSA. V was cut by 4 bases and J by 0 bases, with 16 bases left in between. The CDR3 consists of 18 residues. CDR3 residues: CASSWEFTSSSYNSPLHF. In DNA form, the CDR3 reads TGTGCCAGCAGCTGGGAGTTTACGAGTTCCTCCTATAATTCACCCCTCCACTTT. Together with reference TRBV7-2 and TRBJ1-6, the CDR3 gives the full variable domain: GAGVSQSPSNKVTEKGKDVELRCDPISGHTALYWYRQSLGQGLEFLIYFQGNSAPDKSGLPSDRFSAERTGGSVSTLTIQRTQQEDSAVYLCASSWEFTSSSYNSPLHFGNGTRLTVT.

The CDR3, as DNA: TGTGCCAGCAGCCCTGGGACGGTTTATAGCAATCAGCCCCAGCATTTT. This sequence encodes CASSPGTVYSNQPQHF. The chain combines TRBV3-1 (or the pseudogene TRBV3-2) with TRBJ1-5; weak D call: TRBD1 (5 bases). In germline, CDR1 is LGHDT, CDR2 YNNKEL (reference sequence). This CDR3 region has 16 residues. V was shortened by 4 bases and J by 0 bases, with 13 bases between the two germline ends.

This sequence joins TRBV7-9 and TRBJ1-1, with 7 bases that match TRBD1. V was pared by 3 bases and J by 11 bases, with 12 bases of the junction left unmatched. Germline V CDR1 and CDR2: SEHNR, FQNEAQ (reference sequence). This CDR3 is built from 14 residues. CDR3 sequence: CASSLNTGTASAFF. As DNA, the CDR3 is TGTGCCAGCAGCTTGAATACCGGGACAGCCTCGGCTTTCTTT.

The V gene is TRBV18, the J gene TRBJ1-6; 8 bases match TRBD1. The trim removed 8 bases at V and 10 bases at J, leaving 10 bases unmatched. Per the germline V gene, CDR1 is KGHSH and CDR2 is LQKENI. This CDR3 spans 14 amino acids. The CDR3 coding sequence is TGTGCCAGCACCCAGGGGGCTGGATTGTCACCCCTCCACTTT. Translated: CASTQGAGLSPLHF.

The V and J genes are TRBV6-5 and TRBJ2-1; D is uncertain. From germline, CDR1 is MNHEY and CDR2 SVGAGI. This CDR3 is built from 15 residues. Trimming stripped 7 bases from V and 1 base from J, with 14 bases between. In nucleotides, the CDR3 is TGTGCCAGCACCGGTCGAGTCGGTTCCTACAATGAGCAGTTCTTC. Its protein is CASTGRVGSYNEQFF.

About this clone: Compared with germline, one end of the junction differs, possibly owing to a read error. J is TRBJ2-7 and V is TRBV12-3 or TRBV12-4; D gene unclear. The CDR3 is 11 amino acids. The CDR3 protein is CASSQSYGQYF. In nucleotides, the CDR3 is TGTGCCAGTTCGCAGAGCTACGGGCAGTACTTC.

V usage is TRBV7-2 and J usage is TRBJ1-6; 8 bases are a match to TRBD1. V dropped 2 bases and J dropped 10; count of bases not matched to a gene: 7. Germline CDR1 SGHTA, CDR2 FQGNSA. The CDR3 runs 15 residues. The CDR3 loop reads CASSLQGAKDSPLHF. CDR3 DNA sequence: TGTGCCAGCAGCTTACAGGGGGCTAAAGACTCACCCCTCCACTTT.